This entry is about one T cell receptor beta chain. This specimen belongs to a study of blood T cell repertoires in COVID-19. About the study: Spain, Italy and the United States supplied samples that represented acute and convalescent COVID-19. The cDNA or gDNA used as material had been derived from T cells, B-cell-depleted T cells, or PBMCs.

The authors' processing: Estimates of nucleated cell counts were drawn from the amplification of reference gene primers. TCRdb's copy holds only in-frame clones and misses some; the assay was immunoSEQ multiplex PCR. V, J and clone size reflect that table, while D and trimming were determined from the DNA. The sample yields around 66,000 clones, over 75% seen once. The trim removed 3 bases at V and 12 bases at J, leaving 8 bases unmatched. The CDR3 has 14 amino acids. Per the germline V gene, CDR1 is LGHDT and CDR2 is YNNKEL (reference sequence). This receptor was taken from a human donor in a cohort sampled during active COVID-19. Input material: peripheral blood. The chain links TRBV3-1 (or the pseudogene TRBV3-2) to TRBJ2-6, with TRBD1 identical over 7 bases. Here the CDR3 reads CASSHEGAGIVLTF. In DNA, the CDR3 is TGTGCCAGCAGCCATGAGGGGGCTGGCATCGTCCTGACTTTC.